The following is a TCR beta chain sequence with its context. Antigen: not known. The sample comes from a study of cytomegalovirus exposure and HLA in healthy donors. Study at large: Earlier findings included nearly 120 million unique TCR beta sequences obtained from 150 million to 200 million T cells.

Looked up from germline, CDR1 is SNHLY and CDR2 is FYNNEI. V was trimmed by 1 base and J by 8 bases, leaving 6 bases between them. This CDR3 region has 12 residues. Regarding the study as a whole: Reported performance of the classifier showed diagnosis of cytomegalovirus status with high specificity and sensitivity.

The PCR employed 60 Vbeta primers together with 13 Jbeta primers. The data were produced by immunoSEQ multiplex PCR, yet TCRdb's version contains in-frame clones alone and is incomplete. The repertoire holds around 130,000 clones, with roughly 68% as singletons. This TCR was recovered from a woman aged 45-60 years in good health and CMV-seropositive. Sequencing was done on a sample of PBMCs. V usage is TRBV2 and J usage is TRBJ1-3; D gene ambiguous. The chain's CDR3 is CASSEGGYTIYF. In nucleotides, the CDR3 is TGTGCCAGCAGTGAAGGTGGCTACACCATATATTTT.